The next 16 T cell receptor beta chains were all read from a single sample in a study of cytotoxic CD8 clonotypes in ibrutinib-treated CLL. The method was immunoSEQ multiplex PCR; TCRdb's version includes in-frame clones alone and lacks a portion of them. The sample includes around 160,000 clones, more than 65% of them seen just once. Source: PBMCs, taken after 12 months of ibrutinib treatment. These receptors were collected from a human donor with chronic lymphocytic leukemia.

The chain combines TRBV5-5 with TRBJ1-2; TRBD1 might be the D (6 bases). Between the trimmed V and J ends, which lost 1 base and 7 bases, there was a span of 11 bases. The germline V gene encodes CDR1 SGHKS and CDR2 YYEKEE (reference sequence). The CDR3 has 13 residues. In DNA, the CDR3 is TGTGCCAGCAGCTTGTCGGGGGCTACTGGCTACACCTTC. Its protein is CASSLSGATGYTF. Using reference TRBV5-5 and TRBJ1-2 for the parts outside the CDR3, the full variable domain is DAGVTQSPTHLIKTRGQQVTLRCSPISGHKSVSWYQQVLGQGPQFIFQYYEKEERGRGNFPDRFSARQFPNYSSELNVNALLLGDSALYLCASSLSGATGYTFGSGTRLTVV.

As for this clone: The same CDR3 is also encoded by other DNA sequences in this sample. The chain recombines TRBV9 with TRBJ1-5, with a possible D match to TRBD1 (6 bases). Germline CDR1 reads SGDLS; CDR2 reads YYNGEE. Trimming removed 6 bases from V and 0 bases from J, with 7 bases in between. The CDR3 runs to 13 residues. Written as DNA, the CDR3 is TGTGCCAGCAACAGGGATAGCAATCAGCCCCAGCATTTT. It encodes CASNRDSNQPQHF.

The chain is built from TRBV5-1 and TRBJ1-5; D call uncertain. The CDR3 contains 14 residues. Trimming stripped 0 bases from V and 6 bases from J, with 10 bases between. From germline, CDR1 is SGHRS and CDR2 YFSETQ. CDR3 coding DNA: TGCGCCAGCAGCTTGGTATCAGGAGGTCAGCCCCAGCATTTT. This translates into CASSLVSGGQPQHF.

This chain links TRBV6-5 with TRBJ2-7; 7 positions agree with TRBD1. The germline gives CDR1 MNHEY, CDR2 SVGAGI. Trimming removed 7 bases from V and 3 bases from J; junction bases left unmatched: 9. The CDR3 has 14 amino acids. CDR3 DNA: TGTGCCAGCACCCAGGGGGATTCGCACTACGAGCAGTACTTC. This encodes CASTQGDSHYEQYF.

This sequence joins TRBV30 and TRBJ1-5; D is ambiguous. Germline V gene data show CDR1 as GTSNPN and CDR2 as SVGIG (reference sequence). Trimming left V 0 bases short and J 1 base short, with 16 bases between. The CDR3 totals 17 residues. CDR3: CAWSVSWMYGSNQPQHF. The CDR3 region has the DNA TGTGCCTGGAGTGTAAGTTGGATGTATGGGAGCAATCAGCCCCAGCATTTT.

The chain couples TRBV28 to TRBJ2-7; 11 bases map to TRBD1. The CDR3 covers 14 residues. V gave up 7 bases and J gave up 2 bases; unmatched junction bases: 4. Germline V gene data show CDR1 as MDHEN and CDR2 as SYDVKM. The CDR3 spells CASIGTGGTYEQYF. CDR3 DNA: TGTGCCAGCATTGGGACAGGGGGTACCTACGAGCAGTACTTC.

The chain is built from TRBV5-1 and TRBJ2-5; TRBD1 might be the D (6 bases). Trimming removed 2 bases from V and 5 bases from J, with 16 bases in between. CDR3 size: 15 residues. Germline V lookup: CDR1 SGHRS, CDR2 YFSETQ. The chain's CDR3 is CASSFRGQPAETQYF. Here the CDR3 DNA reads TGCGCCAGCAGCTTTCGCGGACAGCCCGCGGAGACCCAGTACTTC.

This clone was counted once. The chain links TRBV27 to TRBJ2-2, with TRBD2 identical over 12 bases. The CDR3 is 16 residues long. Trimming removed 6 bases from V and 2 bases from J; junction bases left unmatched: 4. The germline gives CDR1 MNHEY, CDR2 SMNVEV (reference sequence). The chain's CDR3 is CASRTSGRKNTGELFF. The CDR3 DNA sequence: TGTGCCAGCAGAACTAGCGGGAGGAAAAACACCGGGGAGCTGTTTTTT.

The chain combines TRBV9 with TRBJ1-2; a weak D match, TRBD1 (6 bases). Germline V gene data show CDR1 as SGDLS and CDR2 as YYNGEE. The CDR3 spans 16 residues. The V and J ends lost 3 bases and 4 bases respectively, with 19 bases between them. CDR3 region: CASSGGPQGNPYGYTF. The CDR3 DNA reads TGTGCCAGCAGCGGTGGGCCTCAGGGGAATCCCTATGGCTACACCTTC.

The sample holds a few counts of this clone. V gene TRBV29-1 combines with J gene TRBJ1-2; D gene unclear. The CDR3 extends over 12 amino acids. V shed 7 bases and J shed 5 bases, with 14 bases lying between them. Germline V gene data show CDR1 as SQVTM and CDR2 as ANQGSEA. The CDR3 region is CSDLVGDYGYTF. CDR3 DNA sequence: TGCAGCGACCTCGTCGGTGATTATGGCTACACCTTC.

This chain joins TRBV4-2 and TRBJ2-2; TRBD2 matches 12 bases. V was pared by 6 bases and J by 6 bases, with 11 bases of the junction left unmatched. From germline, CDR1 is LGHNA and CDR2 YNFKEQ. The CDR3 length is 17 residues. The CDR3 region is CASSRGLAGLPSGELFF. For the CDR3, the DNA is TGTGCCAGCAGTCGCGGACTAGCGGGACTCCCCTCCGGGGAGCTGTTTTTT.

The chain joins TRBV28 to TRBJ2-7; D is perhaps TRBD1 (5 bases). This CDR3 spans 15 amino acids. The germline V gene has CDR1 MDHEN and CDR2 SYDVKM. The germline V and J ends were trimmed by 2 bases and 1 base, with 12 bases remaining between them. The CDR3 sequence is CASSLLRQISYEQYF. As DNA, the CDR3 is TGTGCCAGCAGTTTACTTCGACAGATATCCTACGAGCAGTACTTC.

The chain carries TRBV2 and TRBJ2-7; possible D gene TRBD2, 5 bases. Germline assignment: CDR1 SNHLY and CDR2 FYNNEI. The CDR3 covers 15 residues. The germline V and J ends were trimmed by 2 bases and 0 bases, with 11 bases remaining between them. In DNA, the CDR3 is TGTGCCAGCAGTGAACGGCGGGTGGGCTCCTACGAGCAGTACTTC. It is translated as CASSERRVGSYEQYF.

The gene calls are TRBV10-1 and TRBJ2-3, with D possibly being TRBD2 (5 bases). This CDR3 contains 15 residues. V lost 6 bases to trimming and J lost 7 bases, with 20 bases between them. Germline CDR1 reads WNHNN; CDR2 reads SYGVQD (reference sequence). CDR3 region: CASSEEAVPENTQYF. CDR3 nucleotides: TGCGCCAGCAGCGAAGAAGCGGTCCCTGAGAATACGCAGTATTTT.

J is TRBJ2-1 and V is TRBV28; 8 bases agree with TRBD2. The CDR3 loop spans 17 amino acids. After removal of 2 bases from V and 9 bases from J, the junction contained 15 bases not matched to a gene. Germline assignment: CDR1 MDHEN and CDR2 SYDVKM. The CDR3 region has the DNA TGTGCCAGCAGTTTAACTAGCGGCGGGTGGGCGGAAGTTGAGCAGTTCTTC. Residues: CASSLTSGGWAEVEQFF.

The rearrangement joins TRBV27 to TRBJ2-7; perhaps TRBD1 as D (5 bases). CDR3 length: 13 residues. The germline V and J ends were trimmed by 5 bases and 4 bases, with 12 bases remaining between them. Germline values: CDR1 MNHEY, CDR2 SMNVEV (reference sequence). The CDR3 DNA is TGTGCCAGCAGTAGGGGTACGTGGTACGAGCAGTACTTC. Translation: CASSRGTWYEQYF.